The T cell receptor beta chain described here comes from a study of human T cells and chemical hapten exposure. Study overall: Patients had diphenylcyclopropenone applied to the scalp weekly throughout the roughly 22-week study.

This CDR3 has 15 residues. The J segment lost 4 bases and the V segment lost 6 bases, leaving 6 bases of the junction unmatched. CDR1 is LNHDA, CDR2 SQIVND, per germline (reference sequence). Separate cDNA molecules received unique molecular identifiers, which the library attached to them. Authors' processing steps: A per-sample median of about 100,000 TCRs was observed, with counts ranging from about 20,000 to 750,000. MiXCR was run by TCRdb on the RACE reads, yielding one entry per CDR3 protein. These V and J calls derive from TCRdb rather than the authors' analysis. Among some 340,000 distinct CDR3 sequences, roughly 6.9% were seen once, and the ten largest hold 7.5% to 8.5%. Study-level results: The presence of alopecia in the donors means their immune response may differ from healthy people's.

Worth noting for this clonotype: Antigen: not known.

Regarding time point: patch test 1, 2 weeks after DPC sensitization. Specified treatment: therapeutic diphenylcyclopropenone sensitization with weekly scalp DPC. V is TRBV19 and J is TRBJ2-1; TRBD2 agrees at 10 bases. Sequencing was performed on whole blood, taken in connection with sensitization to the hapten diphenylcyclopropenone (DPC). The clonotype was recovered from a woman aged 18-29 years with alopecia areata. Some clones in this sample may be carry-over from other donors' samples. DNA for the CDR3: TGTGCCAGTAGCGATTTAGCGGGGGGTTACAATGAGCAGTTCTTC. This gives the protein CASSDLAGGYNEQFF.